This paragraph reports one TCR beta chain. Its cognate antigen is unknown. V lost 7 bases and J lost 4, with 17 bases in between. The CDR3 sequence is 14 residues long. In germline, CDR1 is SQVTM, CDR2 ANQGSEA. Sorting of CD4+ and CD8+ T cells was performed on PBMCs. Investigators isolated RNA and reverse transcribed it into cDNA to act as the sequencing template. TCRdb's copy holds only in-frame clones and misses some; the assay was immunoSEQ multiplex PCR. The table has 150,000 or so clones, around 55% seen once. This record comes from a study of CD8+ T cells in alopecia areata. Notes on the study in general: TCR sharing across patients was less clear than in mice, possibly HLA-related. Resident alphabeta T cells of normal skin are also sequenced in scalp samples.

Material for sequencing was CD4+ T cells sorted from blood. V usage is TRBV29-1 and J usage is TRBJ2-1, with D possibly being TRBD2 (6 bases). The receptor was derived from a human donor in good health. The CDR3 loop reads CSGRELINYNEQFF. The CDR3 DNA sequence: TGCAGCGGACGGGAGCTCATTAATTACAATGAGCAGTTCTTC.